The 30 T cell receptor beta chains below come from one sample, sequenced in a study of blood T cell repertoires in COVID-19. The data were produced by immunoSEQ multiplex PCR, yet TCRdb's version contains in-frame clones alone and is incomplete. Of around 260,000 clones in the sample, about nine tenths are singletons; the top ten hold 4%. Sequencing was performed on peripheral blood. These receptors all stem from a man aged 55-75 years who had recovered from COVID-19.

The chain combines TRBV29-1 with TRBJ2-4; 7 nucleotides agree with TRBD1. Germline V lookup: CDR1 SQVTM, CDR2 ANQGSEA. CDR3 length: 15 amino acids. Unmatched junction bases numbered 17, after V lost 4 bases and J lost 11 bases. CDR3 in amino acids: CSVAPHPGQITFQYF. CDR3 in DNA: TGCAGCGTTGCCCCACATCCGGGACAGATAACCTTTCAGTACTTC.

V is TRBV2 and J is TRBJ2-3; TRBD2 agrees at 8 bases. Per germline, CDR1 SNHLY and CDR2 FYNNEI. The V segment lost 2 bases and the J segment 7 bases; nucleotides outside the gene matches: 17. The CDR3 has 18 residues. Here the CDR3 reads CASSEPNLSRGGRYTQYF. As DNA, the CDR3 is TGTGCCAGCAGTGAACCAAATCTCTCCCGGGGGGGAAGGTATACGCAGTATTTT.

CDR3 in amino acids: CASSLRSVGSPVLDTIYF. The DNA for the CDR3 is TGTGCCAGCAGCTTACGCTCGGTGGGCAGTCCAGTTTTGGACACCATATATTTT. J is TRBJ1-3 and V is TRBV13; D ambiguous. There are 18 residues in the CDR3. CDR1 and CDR2 from the germline V gene are PRHDT and FYEKMQ (reference sequence). V was pared by 2 bases and J by 8 bases, with 25 bases between.

The chain uses TRBV7-6 and TRBJ1-1, with TRBD1 as a possible D gene (5 bases). The germline V gene encodes CDR1 SGHVS and CDR2 FNYEAQ. Trimming took off 6 bases at V and 3 bases at J, with 20 bases between the two ends. This CDR3 is built from 16 residues. The CDR3 spells CASSRPDGGGDTEAFF. CDR3 in DNA: TGTGCCAGCAGTCGACCCGATGGGGGGGGAGACACTGAAGCTTTCTTT.

The rearrangement links TRBV29-1 to TRBJ1-2, with TRBD1 as a possible D gene (6 bases). Germline CDR1 SQVTM, CDR2 ANQGSEA. V was clipped by 7 bases and J by 4 bases, with 13 bases between them. CDR3 size: 12 residues. CDR3 region: CSGDRIGYGYTF. As DNA, the CDR3 is TGCAGCGGTGACAGGATAGGCTATGGCTACACCTTC. The full variable domain, in which reference TRBV29-1 and TRBJ1-2 provide the parts outside the CDR3, is SAVISQKPSRDICQRGTSLTIQCQVDSQVTMMFWYRQQPGQSLTLIATANQGSEATYESGFVIDKFPISRPNLTFSTLTVSNMSPEDSSIYLCSGDRIGYGYTFGSGTRLTVV.

The genes are TRBV23-1 and TRBJ2-7, with a tentative D call TRBD1 (5 bases). TRBV23-1 is designated an ORF whose function remains uncertain. The CDR3 length is 16 residues. The ends were cut back, 9 bases at V and 2 bases at J, with 23 bases in the middle. The CDR3 loop reads CARRPGCRANPYEQYF. CDR3 in DNA: TGCGCCAGGAGGCCCGGGTGCAGGGCAAACCCCTACGAGCAGTACTTC.

The V call is TRBV11-2, the J call TRBJ2-7, with 9 bases matching TRBD2. The CDR3 consists of 15 residues. Germline CDR1 and CDR2: SGHAT and FQNNGV. Trimming took 4 bases from V and 0 from J; bases not matched to a gene: 4. DNA for the CDR3: TGTGCCAGCAGCTCTCTAGCGGGGAGCTCCTACGAGCAGTACTTC. Protein product: CASSSLAGSSYEQYF. The variable domain in full, completed from reference TRBV11-2 and TRBJ2-7, reads EAGVAQSPRYKIIEKRQSVAFWCNPISGHATLYWYQQILGQGPKLLIQFQNNGVVDDSQLPKDRFSAERLKGVDSTLKIQPAKLEDSAVYLCASSSLAGSSYEQYFGPGTRLTVT.

The V and J genes are TRBV5-1 and TRBJ1-5; TRBD1 matches at 9 bases. The V gene's germline CDR1 is SGHRS and CDR2 YFSETQ. V was clipped by 4 bases and J by 6 bases; unmatched bases: 8. The CDR3 totals 15 residues. CDR3 coding DNA: TGCGCCAGCAGCAAAACAGGGGGCCCGGGTCAGCCCCAGCATTTT. This sequence encodes CASSKTGGPGQPQHF.

The chain uses TRBV2 and TRBJ1-1; the D gene is possibly TRBD1 (6 bases). Trimming left V 8 bases short and J 1 base short, with 20 bases between. CDR1 is SNHLY, CDR2 FYNNEI, per germline. The CDR3 is made up of 16 amino acids. CDR3 sequence: CASQRTLIGGNTEAFF. The CDR3 nucleotides are TGTGCCAGCCAAAGAACACTGATAGGGGGGAACACTGAAGCTTTCTTT.

The J gene is TRBJ2-7, the V gene TRBV7-2, with 9 bases identical to TRBD1. Per germline, CDR1 SGHTA and CDR2 FQGNSA. CDR3 length equals 13 residues. The V and J ends lost 7 bases and 3 bases, in that order; junction bases with no gene match: 4. CDR3 DNA sequence: TGTGCCAGCACCCTGACAGGGGGCTACGAGCAGTACTTC. Protein: CASTLTGGYEQYF. The full variable domain, rest sourced from reference TRBV7-2 and TRBJ2-7, is GAGVSQSPSNKVTEKGKDVELRCDPISGHTALYWYRQSLGQGLEFLIYFQGNSAPDKSGLPSDRFSAERTGGSVSTLTIQRTQQEDSAVYLCASTLTGGYEQYFGPGTRLTVT.

This clone was seen only a few times. The J gene is TRBJ2-2, the V gene TRBV29-1, with 7 nucleotides matching TRBD2. Germline loops: CDR1 SQVTM, CDR2 ANQGSEA. The CDR3 spans 19 residues. Trimming cost V 2 bases and J 1 base; bases outside gene matches: 16. CDR3 residues: CSVEQRDGGEGVNTGELFF. The CDR3 region has the DNA TGCAGCGTTGAACAACGTGATGGAGGGGAGGGTGTGAACACCGGGGAGCTGTTTTTT.

As for this clone: In the same sample, other DNA sequences code for this CDR3. The gene calls are TRBV4-2 and TRBJ1-3, with 7 nucleotides matching TRBD1. CDR3 length: 15 residues. Per the germline V gene, CDR1 is LGHNA and CDR2 is YNFKEQ. V was pared by 3 bases and J by 0 bases, with 2 bases of the junction left unmatched. The CDR3 nucleotides read TGTGCCAGCAGCCAGAGACAGGGCTCTGGAAACACCATATATTTT. Translating gives CASSQRQGSGNTIYF.

This chain links TRBV15 with TRBJ1-2; D ambiguous. CDR3 length: 14 amino acids. Germline CDR1 is LNHNV and CDR2 is YYDKDF (reference sequence). V was clipped by 1 base and J by 4 bases, with 10 bases between them. The CDR3 loop is CATSRGSSLYGYTF. CDR3 bases: TGTGCCACCAGCAGAGGTAGCAGCCTCTATGGCTACACCTTC.

This clone was seen a few times. V is TRBV27 and J is TRBJ2-2, with D possibly matching TRBD2 (5 bases). The CDR3 is 16 residues long. CDR1 is MNHEY and CDR2 is SMNVEV in the germline V gene (reference sequence). V was pared by 3 bases and J by 7 bases, with 18 bases between. The CDR3 DNA sequence: TGTGCCAGCAGTTTTAACGGGGTTTCGGAGGTCGGGGAGCTGTTTTTT. Translated, it gives CASSFNGVSEVGELFF.

The chain uses TRBV4-1 and TRBJ2-3, with TRBD2 matching 8 bases. V trimming: 6 bases; J trimming: 0 bases; junction bases outside the gene matches: 8. The germline V gene encodes CDR1 MGHRA and CDR2 YSYEKL. This CDR3 is built from 16 residues. The CDR3 DNA reads as TGCGCCAGCAGTACGGGGGGGTTCTCTAGCACAGATACGCAGTATTTT. This codes for CASSTGGFSSTDTQYF.

The chain is built from TRBV12-3 or TRBV12-4 and TRBJ2-7; D is perhaps TRBD1 (6 bases). V was pared by 5 bases and J by 5 bases, with 13 bases between. The length of the CDR3 is 13 residues. CDR3 DNA sequence: TGTGCCAGCAGTCCTGGACAGTCCCACGAGCAGTACTTC. This translates into CASSPGQSHEQYF.

The rearrangement links TRBV5-1 to TRBJ2-3; D remains ambiguous. The CDR3 spans 14 residues. Trimming left V 0 bases short and J 2 bases short, with 7 bases between. In germline, CDR1 is SGHRS, CDR2 YFSETQ. The CDR3 protein is CASSLGTTTDTQYF. The CDR3 coding sequence is TGCGCCAGCAGCTTGGGTACTACCACAGATACGCAGTATTTT.

This clone was seen at least ten times. This chain connects TRBV19 to TRBJ2-7; D perhaps matches TRBD1 (6 bases). V lost 1 base and J 0 bases, leaving 13 bases between the germline ends. This CDR3 is built from 16 residues. Germline assignment: CDR1 LNHDA and CDR2 SQIVND (reference sequence). CDR3 coding DNA: TGTGCCAGTAGTATAGCAGGGGACACCAGCTCCTACGAGCAGTACTTC. It codes for CASSIAGDTSSYEQYF.

V is TRBV5-1 and J is TRBJ2-5; TRBD2 matches 13 bases. The CDR3 totals 15 residues. The V segment lost 4 bases and the J segment 5 bases; nucleotides outside the gene matches: 5. Looked up from germline, CDR1 is SGHRS and CDR2 is YFSETQ. The CDR3 nucleotides are TGCGCCAGCAGCCCGACTAGCGGGGGGTGGGAGACCCAGTACTTC. Protein sequence: CASSPTSGGWETQYF.

CDR3 DNA sequence: TGCGCCAGCAGCTCGGGATCCTATGGCTACACCTTC. This codes for CASSSGSYGYTF. V and J are TRBV5-1 and TRBJ1-2; D gene ambiguous. The germline V and J ends were trimmed by 3 bases and 4 bases, with 7 bases remaining between them. This CDR3 spans 12 amino acids. CDR1 is SGHRS, CDR2 YFSETQ, per germline.

V and J are TRBV5-6 and TRBJ2-3; 8 bases are a match to TRBD2. Germline lookup yields CDR1 SGHDT and CDR2 YYEEEE. CDR3 length: 17 amino acids. Trimming removed 3 bases from V and 7 bases from J; junction bases left unmatched: 16. The CDR3 loop reads CASSSADKGLALNTQYF. The CDR3 DNA sequence: TGTGCCAGCAGCTCAGCTGACAAAGGACTAGCATTAAATACGCAGTATTTT.

This chain joins TRBV6-5 and TRBJ1-2, with a weak D call TRBD1 (6 bases). V lost 0 bases, J lost 4 bases, and 9 bases lay in between. The CDR3 runs 14 residues. Germline loops: CDR1 MNHEY, CDR2 SVGAGI. The DNA of the CDR3 is TGTGCCAGCAGTTACTCCAGGGGCGGCTATGGCTACACCTTC. Amino acid sequence: CASSYSRGGYGYTF.

The rearrangement links TRBV5-6 to TRBJ1-1, with D possibly being TRBD1 (5 bases). The ends were cut back, 0 bases at V and 3 bases at J, with 21 bases in the middle. The CDR3 runs to 18 residues. The germline CDR1 and CDR2 sequences are SGHDT and YYEEEE. This CDR3 is CASSLDWGLGDGDTEAFF. CDR3 DNA sequence: TGTGCCAGCAGCTTGGATTGGGGTCTAGGGGATGGGGACACTGAAGCTTTCTTT. The full variable domain, in which reference TRBV5-6 and TRBJ1-1 provide the parts outside the CDR3, is DAGVTQSPTHLIKTRGQQVTLRCSPKSGHDTVSWYQQALGQGPQFIFQYYEEEERQRGNFPDRFSGHQFPNYSSELNVNALLLGDSALYLCASSLDWGLGDGDTEAFFGQGTRLTVV.

This clone was recorded once. The chain combines TRBV29-1 with TRBJ2-6, with 12 bases aligning to TRBD1. CDR3 size: 18 residues. Germline trimming cut 7 bases from V and 4 bases from J; bases unmatched to any gene: 14. CDR1 and CDR2 from the germline V gene are SQVTM and ANQGSEA. DNA for the CDR3: TGCAGCGCCAGCCTGGGGACAGGGGGCGCAGGGGGGGCCAACGTCCTGACTTTC. Protein: CSASLGTGGAGGANVLTF. The variable domain in full, with the rest retrieved from reference TRBV29-1 and TRBJ2-6, is SAVISQKPSRDICQRGTSLTIQCQVDSQVTMMFWYRQQPGQSLTLIATANQGSEATYESGFVIDKFPISRPNLTFSTLTVSNMSPEDSSIYLCSASLGTGGAGGANVLTFGAGSRLTVL.

V gene TRBV10-2 combines with J gene TRBJ2-3; D might be TRBD2 (5 bases). The CDR3 consists of 15 residues. The V end was cut by 6 bases, the J end by 2 bases, with 15 bases between. Germline V gene data show CDR1 as WSHSY and CDR2 as SAAADI. The CDR3 is CASRGERRVTDTQYF. DNA for the CDR3: TGCGCCAGCAGGGGCGAGCGGAGAGTCACAGATACGCAGTATTTT.

This chain links TRBV5-1 with TRBJ2-2; 7 bases fit TRBD1. This CDR3 contains 15 residues. J lost 0 bases, V lost 5 bases, and 4 bases had no gene match. Per the germline V gene, CDR1 is SGHRS and CDR2 is YFSETQ. The CDR3 coding sequence is TGCGCCAGCAGTACCGGGACAGCGAACACCGGGGAGCTGTTTTTT. Protein: CASSTGTANTGELFF.

The chain recombines TRBV9 with TRBJ1-2, with 7 bases that match TRBD1. CDR3 length equals 14 residues. V lost 3 bases to trimming and J lost 0 bases; unmatched junction nucleotides: 2. Germline V gene data show CDR1 as SGDLS and CDR2 as YYNGEE. The CDR3 spells CASSDDRANYGYTF. The CDR3 DNA reads TGTGCCAGCAGCGATGACAGGGCTAACTATGGCTACACCTTC.

The chain has TRBV5-4 and TRBJ2-5; TRBD2 aligns across 7 bases. J was trimmed by 5 bases and V by 0 bases; bases with no gene match: 7. Germline lookup yields CDR1 SGHNT and CDR2 YYREEE (reference sequence). This CDR3 has 15 residues. Written as DNA, the CDR3 is TGTGCCAGCAGCTTGGCGTCAAGGGGAGGGGAGACCCAGTACTTC. Amino acids: CASSLASRGGETQYF.

This sequence joins TRBV3-1 (or the pseudogene TRBV3-2) and TRBJ1-3; D call uncertain. This CDR3 has 16 residues. Germline V gene data show CDR1 as LGHDT and CDR2 as YNNKEL (reference sequence). The V gene lost 0 bases and the J gene lost 5 bases, with 14 bases spanning the gap. The CDR3 loop is CASSQDPGSGRNTIYF. The CDR3, as DNA: TGTGCCAGCAGCCAAGATCCAGGTAGTGGGCGAAACACCATATATTTT.

The chain couples TRBV28 to TRBJ1-4; D remains ambiguous. The CDR3 length is 12 residues. Between the trimmed V and J ends, which lost 8 bases and 4 bases, there was a span of 8 bases. Per the germline V gene, CDR1 is MDHEN and CDR2 is SYDVKM. The chain's CDR3 is CASQQSNEKLFF. CDR3 bases: TGTGCCAGCCAACAGAGTAATGAAAAACTGTTTTTT.